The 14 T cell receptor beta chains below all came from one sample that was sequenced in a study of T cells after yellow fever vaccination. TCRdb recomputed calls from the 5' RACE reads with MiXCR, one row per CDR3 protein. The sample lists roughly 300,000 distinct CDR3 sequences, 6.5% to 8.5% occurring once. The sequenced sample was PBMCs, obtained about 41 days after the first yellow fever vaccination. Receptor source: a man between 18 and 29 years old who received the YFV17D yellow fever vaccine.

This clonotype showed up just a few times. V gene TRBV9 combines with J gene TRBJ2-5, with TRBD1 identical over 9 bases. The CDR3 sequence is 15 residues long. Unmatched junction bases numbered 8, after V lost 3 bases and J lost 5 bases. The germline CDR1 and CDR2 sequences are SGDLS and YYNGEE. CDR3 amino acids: CASSGGTGNLETQYF. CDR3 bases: TGTGCCAGCAGCGGGGGGACAGGGAATTTGGAGACCCAGTACTTC.

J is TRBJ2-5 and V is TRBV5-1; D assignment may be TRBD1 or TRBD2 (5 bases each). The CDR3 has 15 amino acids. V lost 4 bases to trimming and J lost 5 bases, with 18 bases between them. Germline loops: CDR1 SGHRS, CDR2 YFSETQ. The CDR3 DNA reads TGCGCCAGCAGCGTGGCGGGTCGGGGCCCCGAGACCCAGTACTTC. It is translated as CASSVAGRGPETQYF.

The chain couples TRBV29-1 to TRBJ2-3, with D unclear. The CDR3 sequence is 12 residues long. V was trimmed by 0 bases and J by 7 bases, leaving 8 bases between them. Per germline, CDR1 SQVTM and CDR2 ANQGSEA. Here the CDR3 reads CSVEEGSNTQYF. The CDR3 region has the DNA TGCAGCGTTGAAGAGGGCAGCAATACGCAGTATTTT.

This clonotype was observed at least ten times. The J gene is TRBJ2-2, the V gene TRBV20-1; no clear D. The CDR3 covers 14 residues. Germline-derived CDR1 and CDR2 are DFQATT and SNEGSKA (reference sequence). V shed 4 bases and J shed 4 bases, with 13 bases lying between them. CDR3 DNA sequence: TGCAGTGCTACCCCCTCAGTGGGCACCGGGGAGCTGTTTTTT. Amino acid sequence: CSATPSVGTGELFF.

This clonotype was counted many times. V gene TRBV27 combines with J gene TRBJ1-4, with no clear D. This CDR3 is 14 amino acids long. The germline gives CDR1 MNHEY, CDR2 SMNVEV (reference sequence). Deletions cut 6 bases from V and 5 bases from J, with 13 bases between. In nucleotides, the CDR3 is TGTGCCAGCAGACCGGGAGCCTCAAATGAAAAACTGTTTTTT. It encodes CASRPGASNEKLFF.

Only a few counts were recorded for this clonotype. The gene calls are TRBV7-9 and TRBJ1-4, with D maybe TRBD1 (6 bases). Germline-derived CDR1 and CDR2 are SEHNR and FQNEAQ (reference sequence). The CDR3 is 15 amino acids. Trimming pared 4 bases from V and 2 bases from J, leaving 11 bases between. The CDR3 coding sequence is TGTGCCAGCAGCTACACAGGGAGCACTAATGAAAAACTGTTTTTT. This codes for CASSYTGSTNEKLFF.

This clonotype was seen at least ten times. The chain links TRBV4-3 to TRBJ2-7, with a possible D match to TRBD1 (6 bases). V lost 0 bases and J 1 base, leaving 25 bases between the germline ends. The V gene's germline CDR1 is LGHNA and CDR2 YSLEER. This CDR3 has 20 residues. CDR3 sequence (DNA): TGCGCCAGCAGCCAAGACCGGGTTAGAAGGAGGACCGGACAGTCCTACGAGCAGTACTTC. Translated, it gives CASSQDRVRRRTGQSYEQYF.

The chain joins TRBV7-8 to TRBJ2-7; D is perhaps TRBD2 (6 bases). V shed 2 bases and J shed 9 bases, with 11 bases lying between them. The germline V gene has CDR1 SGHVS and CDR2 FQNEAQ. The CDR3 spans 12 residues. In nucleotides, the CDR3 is TGTGCCAGCAGCTTATCGGGGGTCGGGCAGTACTTC. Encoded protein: CASSLSGVGQYF.

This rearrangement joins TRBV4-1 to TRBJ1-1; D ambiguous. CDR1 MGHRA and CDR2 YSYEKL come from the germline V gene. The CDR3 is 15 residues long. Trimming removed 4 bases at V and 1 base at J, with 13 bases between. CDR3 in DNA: TGCGCCAGCAGCCGGCGAGGGTTAAAGAACACTGAAGCTTTCTTT. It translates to CASSRRGLKNTEAFF.

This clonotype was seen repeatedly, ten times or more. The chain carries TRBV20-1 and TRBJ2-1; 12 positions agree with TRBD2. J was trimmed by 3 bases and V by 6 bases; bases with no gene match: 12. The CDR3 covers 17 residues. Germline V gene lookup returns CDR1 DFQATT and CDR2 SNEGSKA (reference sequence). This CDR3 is CSAPGTSGSTYYNEQFF. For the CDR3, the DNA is TGCAGTGCCCCAGGGACTAGCGGGTCCACCTACTACAATGAGCAGTTCTTC.

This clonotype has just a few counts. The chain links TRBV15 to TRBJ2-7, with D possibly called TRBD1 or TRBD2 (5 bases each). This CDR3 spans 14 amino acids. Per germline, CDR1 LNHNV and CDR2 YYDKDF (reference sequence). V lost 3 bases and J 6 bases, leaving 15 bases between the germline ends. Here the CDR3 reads CATSRLPGTTEQYV. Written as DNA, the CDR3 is TGTGCCACCAGCAGGCTACCAGGGACCACCGAGCAGTACGTC.

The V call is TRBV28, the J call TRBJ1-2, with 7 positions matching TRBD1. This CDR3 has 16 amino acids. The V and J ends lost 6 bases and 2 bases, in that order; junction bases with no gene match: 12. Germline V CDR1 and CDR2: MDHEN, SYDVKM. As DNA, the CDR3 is TGTGCCAGCAGCTCATTTATCGGACAGGTGAACTATGGCTACACCTTC. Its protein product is CASSSFIGQVNYGYTF.

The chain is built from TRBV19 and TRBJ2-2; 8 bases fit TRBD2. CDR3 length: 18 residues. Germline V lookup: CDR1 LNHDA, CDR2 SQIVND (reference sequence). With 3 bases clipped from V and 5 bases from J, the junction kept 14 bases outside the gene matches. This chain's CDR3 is CASSIRQGSGTRTGELFF. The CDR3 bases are TGTGCCAGTAGTATTAGGCAGGGGTCCGGGACTAGGACCGGGGAGCTGTTTTTT.

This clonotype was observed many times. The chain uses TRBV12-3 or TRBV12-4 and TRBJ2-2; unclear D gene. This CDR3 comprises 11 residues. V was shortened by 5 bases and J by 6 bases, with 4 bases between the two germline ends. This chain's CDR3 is CASSIAGELFF. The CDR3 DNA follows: TGTGCCAGCAGTATCGCCGGGGAGCTGTTTTTT.